Following are 20 T cell receptor beta chains from one sample sequenced in a study of T cell repertoires in cytomegalovirus infection. TCRdb re-called the reads with MiXCR, one entry per CDR3 protein. There are approximately 1,000,000 distinct CDR3 sequences in the sample; approximately 31% occur only once, and 13% lies in the top ten. The antigens for these receptors are not known. Sequenced material: cultured CD8+ T cells from PBMCs, taken from culture after CMV antigen stimulation. The receptors derive from a human donor in good health (CMV status not recorded). Some clones in this sample may be carry-over from other donors' samples.

This clonotype was picked up a small number of times. CDR3 region: CSVVGGHYGYTF. The CDR3 DNA reads TGCAGCGTTGTGGGAGGGCACTATGGCTACACCTTC. The chain is built from TRBV29-1 and TRBJ1-2, with D unresolved. CDR1 SQVTM and CDR2 ANQGSEA come from the germline V gene. The CDR3 sequence is 12 residues long. V dropped 4 bases and J dropped 3 bases, with 9 bases sitting between them.

The rearrangement uses TRBV6-6 and TRBJ2-5, with TRBD2 identical over 9 bases. The CDR3 runs to 14 residues. The trim removed 6 bases at V and 3 bases at J, leaving 5 bases unmatched. Germline V gene lookup returns CDR1 MNHNY and CDR2 SVGAGI (reference sequence). The CDR3 nucleotides are TGTGCCAGCAGGTCTAGCGGGGTTAAAGAGACCCAGTACTTC. It is translated as CASRSSGVKETQYF.

With respect to this clonotype: Given a much more abundant clone one base away, this may be a read error. CDR3 in DNA: TGTGCCAGTACCGCAGGATTAGGCACTGAAGTTTTCTTT. It specifies CASTAGLGTEVFF. The genes are TRBV19 and TRBJ1-1; D is unresolved. Germline V lookup: CDR1 LNHDA, CDR2 SQIVND (reference sequence). This CDR3 has 13 amino acids.

CDR3 region: CASSRGKYTDTQYF. For the CDR3, the DNA is TGTGCCAGCAGCAGGGGGAAGTACACAGATACGCAGTATTTT. The V gene is TRBV7-9, the J gene TRBJ2-3; a weak D match, TRBD1 (6 bases). Per the germline V gene, CDR1 is SEHNR and CDR2 is FQNEAQ (reference sequence). V was shortened by 5 bases and J by 2 bases, with 11 bases between the two germline ends. The CDR3 contains 14 residues. Full variable domain (rest looked up from reference TRBV7-9 and TRBJ2-3): DTGVSQNPRHKITKRGQNVTFRCDPISEHNRLYWYRQTLGQGPEFLTYFQNEAQLEKSRLLSDRFSAERPKGSFSTLEIQRTEQGDSAMYLCASSRGKYTDTQYFGPGTRLTVL.

J is TRBJ2-5 and V is TRBV7-8; 9 nucleotides line up with TRBD2. The CDR3 is 16 amino acids. The germline gives CDR1 SGHVS, CDR2 FQNEAQ. Trimming cost V 6 bases and J 4 bases; bases outside gene matches: 12. This CDR3 is CASSFRQRGAGETQYF. DNA of the CDR3: TGTGCCAGCAGTTTTAGACAGCGGGGGGCCGGAGAGACCCAGTACTTC.

This chain connects TRBV7-6 to TRBJ2-3; D is unresolved. Trimming removed 2 bases from V and 5 bases from J, with 5 bases in between. The CDR3 contains 12 residues. The V gene's germline CDR1 is SGHVS and CDR2 FNYEAQ. The CDR3 DNA reads TGTGCCAGCAGCTTATACATAGATACGCAGTATTTT. Its protein is CASSLYIDTQYF.

This clonotype came up a few times. The V and J genes are TRBV7-9 and TRBJ2-1; weak D call: TRBD1 (5 bases). Trimming shortened V by 3 bases and J by 5 bases, and 23 bases separated the two germline ends. The V gene's germline CDR1 is SEHNR and CDR2 FQNEAQ (reference sequence). This CDR3 has 18 residues. For the CDR3, the DNA is TGTGCCAGCAGCTTCAAACTGACAGCCACCGAAACCAACAATGAGCAGTTCTTC. This codes for CASSFKLTATETNNEQFF.

This clonotype was counted between two and nine times. The genes are TRBV7-9 and TRBJ2-7; D possibly corresponds to TRBD2 (5 bases). The CDR3 is made up of 11 amino acids. From germline, CDR1 is SEHNR and CDR2 FQNEAQ (reference sequence). V was cut by 4 bases and J by 9 bases, with 10 bases left in between. CDR3 in DNA: TGTGCCAGCAGCTCCCGTCGGGGGCAGTACTTC. Its protein is CASSSRRGQYF.

As to this clonotype: Germline is not matched at one junction end, which may reflect a read error. This chain joins TRBV7-2 and TRBJ1-5, with a weak D call TRBD1 (5 bases). CDR1 and CDR2 (germline): SGHTA, FQGNSA. The CDR3 totals 16 residues. The CDR3, as DNA: TGTGTCAGCAGCCCCGTGGGGGGAGGGAGCAATCAGCCCCAGCATTTT. Amino acids: CVSSPVGGGSNQPQHF. Full variable domain (remainder filled in from reference TRBV7-2 and TRBJ1-5): GAGVSQSPSNKVTEKGKDVELRCDPISGHTALYWYRQSLGQGLEFLIYFQGNSAPDKSGLPSDRFSAERTGGSVSTLTIQRTQQEDSAVYLCVSSPVGGGSNQPQHFGDGTRLSIL.

The chain combines TRBV28 with TRBJ1-5; a possible D gene is TRBD1 (6 bases). The CDR3 has 14 amino acids. Trimming stripped 6 bases from V and 0 bases from J, with 9 bases between. Germline CDR1 MDHEN, CDR2 SYDVKM. DNA of the CDR3: TGTGCCAGCAGGGACAGTAATAGCAATCAGCCCCAGCATTTT. Translation: CASRDSNSNQPQHF.

There are a few counts of this clonotype. The J gene is TRBJ1-3, the V gene TRBV6-2 or TRBV6-3, with D unresolved. Trimming stripped 6 bases from V and 2 bases from J, with 14 bases between. The CDR3 extends over 15 amino acids. CDR1 MNHEY and CDR2 SVGEGT come from the germline V gene. The CDR3 nucleotides are TGTGCCAGCAGGACCTCGCGGCCGACTGGAAACACCATATATTTT. It translates to CASRTSRPTGNTIYF.

The chain recombines TRBV4-1 with TRBJ1-2; no clear D gene. The CDR3 loop spans 15 amino acids. V lost 0 bases and J lost 4, with 12 bases in between. From germline, CDR1 is MGHRA and CDR2 YSYEKL. The CDR3 loop reads CASSQEPGSTYGYTF. The CDR3 nucleotides read TGCGCCAGCAGCCAAGAACCTGGTAGTACCTATGGCTACACCTTC.

The rearrangement uses TRBV27 and TRBJ1-1, with D tentatively TRBD1 (5 bases). V dropped 3 bases and J dropped 3 bases, with 8 bases sitting between them. Germline V gene lookup returns CDR1 MNHEY and CDR2 SMNVEV (reference sequence). The CDR3 sequence is 13 residues long. The DNA of the CDR3 is TGTGCCAGCAGTTTGGGGGACTACACTGAAGCTTTCTTT. Protein sequence: CASSLGDYTEAFF.

The chain is built from TRBV27 and TRBJ2-5, with TRBD2 identical over 8 bases. The CDR3 covers 15 residues. V gave up 0 bases and J gave up 5 bases; unmatched junction bases: 5. CDR1 is MNHEY, CDR2 SMNVEV, per germline (reference sequence). The CDR3 nucleotides read TGTGCCAGCAGTTTATCGGGGGGCGGGGGGGAGACCCAGTACTTC. It codes for CASSLSGGGGETQYF.

This clonotype was counted only a few times. The junction shows a germline mismatch at one end, possibly a read error. The chain combines TRBV4-1 with TRBJ2-5, with D hard to call. CDR1 MGHRA and CDR2 YSYEKL come from the germline V gene. This CDR3 has 13 residues. The CDR3 sequence: CASSQTHQETQYF. CDR3 DNA sequence: TGCGCCAGCAGCCAAACCCACCAGGAGACCCAGTACTTC.

This clonotype was detected only a few times. V and J are TRBV2 and TRBJ1-1, with D unclear. The CDR3 has 14 residues. The V gene's germline CDR1 is SNHLY and CDR2 FYNNEI. Trimming took off 2 bases at V and 2 bases at J, with 9 bases between the two ends. In DNA form, the CDR3 reads TGTGCCAGCAGTGAAAGACAAGTCAACACTGAAGCTTTCTTT. The encoded protein is CASSERQVNTEAFF.

CDR3 sequence: CASLNVDTQYF. In DNA form, the CDR3 reads TGTGCCAGCTTAAATGTGGATACGCAGTATTTT. V is TRBV7-9 and J is TRBJ2-3; no firm D call. Germline V gives CDR1 SEHNR, CDR2 FQNEAQ (reference sequence). Between the trimmed V and J ends, which lost 8 bases and 6 bases, there was a span of 9 bases. The CDR3 consists of 11 residues.

This clonotype was counted at least ten times. The rearrangement links TRBV28 to TRBJ2-1; D not resolved. The CDR3 sequence is 13 residues long. Per germline, CDR1 MDHEN and CDR2 SYDVKM. Trimming left V 5 bases short and J 9 bases short, with 14 bases between. CDR3 sequence: CASSPATLGEQFF. The CDR3 DNA reads as TGTGCCAGCAGTCCCGCTACTCTGGGTGAGCAGTTCTTC.

The chain links TRBV7-2 to TRBJ1-1; D is possibly TRBD1 (6 bases). V was clipped by 4 bases and J by 4 bases, with 22 bases between them. CDR1 and CDR2 (germline): SGHTA, FQGNSA. The length of the CDR3 is 17 residues. CDR3 loop: CASSSRDKGRGGTEAFF. CDR3 bases: TGTGCCAGCAGCTCCCGGGACAAGGGGCGCGGGGGCACTGAAGCTTTCTTT.

The chain recombines TRBV7-3 with TRBJ2-1; D remains unclear. V was cut by 4 bases and J by 7 bases, with 14 bases left in between. Germline values: CDR1 SGHTA, CDR2 FQGTGA. The CDR3 spans 14 residues. The CDR3 DNA sequence: TGTGCCAGCAGCTCCGTTCCGACCTGGAATGAGCAGTTCTTC. This gives the protein CASSSVPTWNEQFF. The full variable domain, with the rest looked up from reference TRBV7-3 and TRBJ2-1, is GAGVSQTPSNKVTEKGKYVELRCDPISGHTALYWYRQSLGQGPEFLIYFQGTGAADDSGLPNDRFFAVRPEGSVSTLKIQRTERGDSAVYLCASSSVPTWNEQFFGPGTRLTVL.